Each of the 20 T cell receptor beta chains below was sequenced from the same sample in a study of CD8 T cells in ankylosing spondylitis. Study-level findings and limits: Apparently characteristic of ankylosing spondylitis blood was a TCR beta motif (eight highly homologous variants).

MiXCR, run by TCRdb on the 5' RACE reads, gives a single entry per CDR3 protein. The sample carries some 450,000 distinct CDR3 sequences, roughly 15% recorded once. For these TCRs, the target antigens are not known. The material sequenced was blood, either unsorted or a sorted T cell fraction (not recorded which). These receptors were collected from a male donor with ankylosing spondylitis.

CDR3 amino acids: CASSTTSGGTGELFF. CDR3 nucleotide sequence: TGTGCCAGCAGTACAACTAGCGGGGGCACCGGGGAGCTGTTTTTT. The rearrangement uses TRBV6-1 and TRBJ2-2; 11 nucleotides line up with TRBD2. The germline V gene encodes CDR1 MNHNS and CDR2 SASEGT. CDR3 length equals 15 residues. J was trimmed by 4 bases and V by 5 bases; bases with no gene match: 3.

This clonotype was detected a few times. The chain is built from TRBV12-3 or TRBV12-4 and TRBJ2-7; a weak D match, TRBD1 (5 bases). The CDR3 has 13 amino acids. The V gene lost 2 bases and the J gene lost 6 bases, with 11 bases spanning the gap. CDR3 residues: CASSLQGSGEQYF. For the CDR3, the DNA is TGTGCCAGCAGTTTACAGGGTTCTGGCGAGCAGTACTTC.

This clonotype appeared a few times. The chain employs TRBV6-1 and TRBJ1-1; D is unclear. Germline-derived CDR1 and CDR2 are MNHNS and SASEGT. The CDR3 extends over 13 amino acids. The V end was cut by 8 bases, the J end by 1 base, with 11 bases between. The CDR3 nucleotides read TGTGCCAGCTTCTACCGCGGGAACACTGAAGCTTTCTTT. Translated, it gives CASFYRGNTEAFF.

This chain uses TRBV5-6 with TRBJ1-3; D gene unclear. CDR1 is SGHDT, CDR2 YYEEEE, per germline. V was pared by 2 bases and J by 7 bases, with 16 bases between. The CDR3 spans 15 residues. CDR3 residues: CASSLAQSSRNTIYF. DNA for the CDR3: TGTGCCAGCAGCTTAGCCCAGAGTTCAAGGAACACCATATATTTT.

This clonotype was recorded many times. The V gene is TRBV29-1, the J gene TRBJ2-2; no clear D. This CDR3 is built from 11 residues. The V and J ends lost 7 bases and 6 bases respectively, with 9 bases between them. From germline, CDR1 is SQVTM and CDR2 ANQGSEA. CDR3 loop: CSGSEAGELFF. CDR3 DNA sequence: TGCAGCGGTTCAGAGGCCGGGGAGCTGTTTTTT.

This rearrangement joins TRBV6-1 to TRBJ1-1, with D possibly matching TRBD1 (5 bases). The CDR3 loop spans 16 amino acids. Germline lookup yields CDR1 MNHNS and CDR2 SASEGT. V was cut by 5 bases and J by 1 base, with 17 bases left in between. This CDR3 reads CASSPTPGRTNTEAFF. The DNA of the CDR3 is TGTGCCAGCAGTCCGACCCCGGGGCGGACGAACACTGAAGCTTTCTTT.

This clonotype was counted ten times or more. CDR3 in amino acids: CASNAEVNTEAFF. CDR3 DNA sequence: TGTGCCAGCAATGCAGAGGTGAACACTGAAGCTTTCTTT. This chain uses TRBV2 with TRBJ1-1; D gene ambiguous. There are 13 residues in the CDR3. Deletions cut 7 bases from V and 0 bases from J, with 9 bases between. Germline V gene sequence: CDR1 SNHLY, CDR2 FYNNEI.

There are a few counts of this clonotype. This chain connects TRBV28 to TRBJ1-1; D perhaps matches TRBD1 (5 bases). Germline-derived CDR1 and CDR2 are MDHEN and SYDVKM. Trimming shortened V by 2 bases and J by 5 bases, and 15 bases separated the two germline ends. The CDR3 is 15 residues long. The CDR3 spells CASSLPAEGWTEAFF. CDR3 nucleotides: TGTGCCAGCAGTTTACCAGCGGAGGGGTGGACTGAAGCTTTCTTT.

This clonotype was picked up a small number of times. The chain's CDR3 is CSVEGGGTEQYF. The CDR3 DNA reads as TGCAGCGTTGAGGGTGGCGGGACCGAGCAGTACTTC. The J gene is TRBJ2-7, the V gene TRBV29-1, with a possible D match to TRBD2 (6 bases). CDR1 is SQVTM and CDR2 is ANQGSEA in the germline V gene. This CDR3 is built from 12 residues. Trimming stripped 3 bases from V and 6 bases from J, with 12 bases between.

This chain uses TRBV7-6 with TRBJ1-1; D might be TRBD1 (6 bases). With 2 bases removed from V and 0 bases from J, the gap between germline ends came to 13 bases. The CDR3 sequence is 16 residues long. Germline CDR1 SGHVS, CDR2 FNYEAQ. The CDR3 bases are TGTGCCAGCAGCTTAACAGGGAGGGCCCTGAACACTGAAGCTTTCTTT. This encodes CASSLTGRALNTEAFF.

This chain connects TRBV20-1 to TRBJ1-2; 10 bases align to TRBD1. With V trimmed by 3 bases and J by 6 bases, 4 bases remained unmatched. The germline gives CDR1 DFQATT, CDR2 SNEGSKA (reference sequence). The CDR3 length is 13 residues. This chain's CDR3 is CSASDGTGDGYTF. CDR3 DNA sequence: TGCAGTGCTAGTGACGGGACAGGGGATGGCTACACCTTC.

The V gene is TRBV5-6, the J gene TRBJ1-3; the D is unclear. CDR3 length: 15 amino acids. V lost 4 bases, J lost 0 bases, and 11 bases lay in between. CDR1 is SGHDT and CDR2 is YYEEEE in the germline V gene. The CDR3 is CASSLNYYSGNTIYF. For the CDR3, the DNA is TGTGCCAGCAGCCTCAACTACTACTCTGGAAACACCATATATTTT. The full variable domain, with the rest looked up from reference TRBV5-6 and TRBJ1-3, is DAGVTQSPTHLIKTRGQQVTLRCSPKSGHDTVSWYQQALGQGPQFIFQYYEEEERQRGNFPDRFSGHQFPNYSSELNVNALLLGDSALYLCASSLNYYSGNTIYFGEGSWLTVV.

V and J are TRBV5-1 and TRBJ2-5; the D gene is possibly TRBD1 (5 bases). Germline V gene lookup returns CDR1 SGHRS and CDR2 YFSETQ. Trimming pared 3 bases from V and 2 bases from J, leaving 11 bases between. The CDR3 length is 14 residues. In DNA, the CDR3 is TGCGCCAGCAGCTCCCAGCAGGGACAAGAGACCCAGTACTTC. Translated: CASSSQQGQETQYF.

This clonotype has ten or more counts. V usage is TRBV12-3 or TRBV12-4 and J usage is TRBJ2-1; D is tentatively TRBD1 or TRBD2 (9 bases each). With 6 bases removed from V and 1 base from J, the gap between germline ends came to 19 bases. The CDR3 covers 17 residues. The CDR3 loop is CASSIQGAGGSYNEQFF. DNA of the CDR3: TGTGCCAGCAGCATACAGGGGGCGGGAGGGTCCTACAATGAGCAGTTCTTC.

This clonotype was recorded only once. It may be a read error: a sequence one base away is much more abundant. This sequence joins TRBV20-1 and TRBJ2-1, with 7 bases aligning to TRBD2. From germline, CDR1 is DFQATT and CDR2 SNEGSKA (reference sequence). This CDR3 comprises 14 residues. With 4 bases clipped from V and 6 bases from J, the junction kept 9 bases outside the gene matches. CDR3 in DNA: TGCAGTGCTATGGCGGGAGAACGAATCAATGAGCAGTTCTTC. It encodes CSAMAGERINEQFF.

This clonotype appeared many times. The chain recombines TRBV20-1 with TRBJ1-3; D is unresolved. V lost 3 bases and J 0 bases, leaving 6 bases between the germline ends. The CDR3 is made up of 13 amino acids. Germline assignment: CDR1 DFQATT and CDR2 SNEGSKA (reference sequence). The DNA for the CDR3 is TGCAGTGCTAGGTCCGCCTCTGGAAACACCATATATTTT. Residues: CSARSASGNTIYF.

The rearrangement links TRBV30 to TRBJ1-4; maybe TRBD1 (5 bases). This CDR3 contains 14 residues. Trimming pared 3 bases from V and 7 bases from J, leaving 15 bases between. The germline CDR1 and CDR2 sequences are GTSNPN and SVGIG (reference sequence). The CDR3 coding sequence is TGTGCCTGGAGCTCGGGACCGACAACTGAAAAACTGTTTTTT. This encodes CAWSSGPTTEKLFF. The full variable domain, with the rest looked up from reference TRBV30 and TRBJ1-4, is SQTIHQWPATLVQPVGSPLSLECTVEGTSNPNLYWYRQAAGRGLQLLFYSVGIGQISSEVPQNLSASRPQDRQFILSSKKLLLSDSGFYLCAWSSGPTTEKLFFGSGTQLSVL.

This clonotype was observed a handful of times. The chain is built from TRBV5-1 and TRBJ2-4; tentatively, D is TRBD1 (5 bases). This CDR3 is 12 amino acids long. The germline gives CDR1 SGHRS, CDR2 YFSETQ. V was cut by 0 bases and J by 7 bases, with 5 bases left in between. The CDR3 protein is CASSLDRNIQYF. In nucleotides, the CDR3 is TGCGCCAGCAGCTTGGACAGGAACATTCAGTACTTC. Full variable domain (missing parts from reference TRBV5-1 and TRBJ2-4): KAGVTQTPRYLIKTRGQQVTLSCSPISGHRSVSWYQQTPGQGLQFLFEYFSETQRNKGNFPGRFSGRQFSNSRSEMNVSTLELGDSALYLCASSLDRNIQYFGAGTRLSVL.

This clonotype was seen more than once but under ten times. The chain uses TRBV4-1 and TRBJ2-1; a weak D match, TRBD2 (5 bases). Germline V gene data show CDR1 as MGHRA and CDR2 as YSYEKL. V lost 4 bases to trimming and J lost 9 bases, with 16 bases between them. There are 14 residues in the CDR3. The CDR3: CASSLQPGSGEQFF. CDR3 coding DNA: TGCGCCAGCAGCCTCCAGCCGGGATCGGGTGAGCAGTTCTTC.

As for this clonotype: A much more abundant neighbour one base away suggests this may be a read error. This chain connects TRBV6-2 or TRBV6-3 to TRBJ2-1; D not certain. CDR3 length: 13 residues. The V gene lost 2 bases and the J gene lost 6 bases, with 8 bases spanning the gap. Germline V gene sequence: CDR1 MNHEY, CDR2 SVGEGT. CDR3 in DNA: TGTGCCAGCAGTTACAGCAGCTTCAATGAGCAGTTCTTC. This encodes CASSYSSFNEQFF.